The clone carrying this T cell receptor beta chain was recorded a few times. Trimming removed 5 bases at V and 1 base at J, with 11 bases between. The CDR3 spans 15 residues. Germline CDR1 is MNHEY and CDR2 is SMNVEV (reference sequence). The data stem from a study of molecular identifiers for immune sequencing clone quantification. Each CDR3 protein gets one entry after TCRdb re-called the PCR reads with MiXCR. The sample has about 640,000 distinct CDR3 sequences, just under 20% seen once. The sample taken for sequencing was naive CD8+ T cells from blood, with Jurkat cell RNA spiked in. Documented subset: FACS-sorted CD8+CD4-CCR7+CD45RA+ naive T cells. V is TRBV27 and J is TRBJ2-2, with D perhaps TRBD1 (5 bases). This TCR was recovered from a human donor in good health. Some libraries in this study had Jurkat cell RNA spiked in. The CDR3 DNA sequence: TGTGCCAGCAGTGGGGCCCCCAAGAACACCGGGGAGCTGTTTTTT. Translated: CASSGAPKNTGELFF.